This T cell receptor beta chain was recorded in a study of early T cells in non-severe SARS-CoV-2 infection (dated by TCRdb to the early 2020s). Notes on the research overall: TCR sequencing used bulk RNA from unsorted whole blood, so alpha and beta chains could not be paired. General conclusions and limits of the study: VDJdb matching was skewed toward anti-spike CD8 responses and likely underestimated virus-specific expansions, missing private and CD4 specificities.

With regard to this clonotype: Its antigen is not yet known. Per-base quality was not reported, and no clone a single base away is much larger than it.

The library was prepared using 5' RACE. TCRdb shows the sequencer as NextSeq 500. The TCR library protocol attached unique molecular identifiers to individual cDNA molecules to correct for sequencing error and PCR bias. Both TCR alpha and beta chains were sequenced, and tight co-correlation was observed between alpha and beta sequence abundances in each sample. For the original study's pipeline: Decombinator V4 was used to perform V gene, J gene and CDR3 annotation of TCR sequences. Expanded TCRs were defined as changing significantly between any two time points under a Poisson model with p below 0.0001. TCR abundances were normalised to the total number of TCRs sequenced per sample and expressed as counts per million. TRAV1-2 paired with TRAJ12, TRAJ20 or TRAJ33 defined MAIT TCRs, while TRAV10 paired with TRAJ18 defined iNKT TCRs. A search of VDJdb, accessed on 1 November 2021, was run for TCRs annotated to CMV, EBV and SARS-CoV-2, with TCRs annotated for multiple antigens excluded. TCRdb redid the processing of the public reads, applying fastp at Q25 and MiXCR, and retained in-frame beta chains. When rows share a CDR3 protein, they turn into one entry using the most common DNA and genes. It is TCRdb's table, rather than the study itself, that gives the V and J calls and clone size. The sample data list some 80,000 distinct CDR3 sequences, and roughly 15% of these were observed just once. Approximately 1.5% of the sample belongs to the ten largest clones.

From the cysteine through the phenylalanine, the CDR3 covers 19 amino acids. Just the 57-base CDR3 DNA is kept, in frame starting at base 1. The junction shows trimming of 1 base on V and 2 bases on J, and the gene matches do not reach 7 bases of it. From the germline V gene, CDR1 is LGHNA and CDR2 is YSLEER. A case-control design nested within a healthcare worker cohort in London, UK, was used, with weekly nasopharyngeal swab PCR tests and blood sampling performed. Between 23 and 31 March 2020, the week of the UK lockdown, healthcare workers were enrolled and then followed up weekly for as long as 16 weeks.

The origin of this receptor is an adult who was a healthcare worker with PCR-confirmed SARS-CoV-2 infection or an uninfected control (not recorded which). Source material: whole blood. The receptor chain draws on TRBV4-3 and TRBJ2-6; 11 of the junction bases match TRBD1. The nucleotide sequence is TGCGCCAGCAGCCAAGGGGCCGGACAGGGGGCGGCTGGGGCCAACGTCCTGACTTTC. Protein translation: CASSQGAGQGAAGANVLTF.